This entry concerns a single TCR beta chain. TCRdb's copy holds only in-frame clones and misses some; the assay was immunoSEQ multiplex PCR. The table includes roughly 250,000 clones, 70% to 90% detected once. This record comes from a study of blood T cell repertoires in COVID-19. The CDR3 is made up of 15 amino acids. In germline, CDR1 is SEHNR, CDR2 FQNEAQ (reference sequence). The germline V and J ends were trimmed by 1 base and 5 bases, with 15 bases remaining between them. The sequenced sample was peripheral blood. The V gene is TRBV7-9, the J gene TRBJ2-7; D possibly corresponds to TRBD2 (6 bases). The sequence was collected from a woman in her thirties or forties who had recovered from COVID-19. CDR3 loop: CASSLEGGNSHEQYF. CDR3 DNA: TGTGCCAGCAGCTTAGAAGGCGGGAATAGCCACGAGCAGTACTTC.